Described below is a single TCR beta chain sequence and its context. Its antigen is currently unknown. Time point specified: week 3, after first cycle of checkpoint inhibitor. Patients had no prior systemic cancer treatment, immunosuppressants or other active cancers. A fixed DNA input of 350 ng was used per bulk PBMC sample. Repertoires were generated with immunoSEQ multiplex PCR, while TCRdb's copy carries only in-frame clones and drops some. Seen here are some 4,200 clones, 60% to 85% observed once, and the top ten hold 45% to 55%. These data come from a study of blood T cell dynamics during melanoma immunotherapy. About the study: Standard first-line treatment here was pembrolizumab or nivolumab plus ipilimumab in metastatic melanoma. General study points: The study could not tell melanoma-specific clones from general immune activation.

V lost 7 bases, J lost 0 bases, and 10 bases lay in between. The germline gives CDR1 SGHAT, CDR2 FQNNGV. This CDR3 spans 13 amino acids. The sequencing used blood, collected from a patient treated with checkpoint blockade. This chain links TRBV11-2 with TRBJ2-7; D call uncertain. The clonotype originates from a human donor with melanoma. The CDR3 loop reads CASIGRDSYEQYF. The CDR3, as DNA: TGTGCCAGCATAGGAAGGGACTCCTACGAGCAGTACTTC.